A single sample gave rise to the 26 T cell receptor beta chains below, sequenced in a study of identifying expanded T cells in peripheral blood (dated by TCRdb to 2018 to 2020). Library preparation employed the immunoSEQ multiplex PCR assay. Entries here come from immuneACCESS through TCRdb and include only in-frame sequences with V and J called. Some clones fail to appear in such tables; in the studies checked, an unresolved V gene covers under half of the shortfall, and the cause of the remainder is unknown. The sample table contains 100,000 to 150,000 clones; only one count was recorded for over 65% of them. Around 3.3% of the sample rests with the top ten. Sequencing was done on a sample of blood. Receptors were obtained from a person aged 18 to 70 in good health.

CDR3 DNA: TGTGCCAGCAGTGAGGGGTGGGCCGTCTACGAGCAGTACTTC. Encoded protein: CASSEGWAVYEQYF. The chain is built from TRBV6-1 and TRBJ2-7; no clear D gene. This CDR3 is 14 amino acids long. Germline V gene lookup returns CDR1 MNHNS and CDR2 SASEGT. The V gene lost 3 bases and the J gene lost 3 bases, with 12 bases spanning the gap.

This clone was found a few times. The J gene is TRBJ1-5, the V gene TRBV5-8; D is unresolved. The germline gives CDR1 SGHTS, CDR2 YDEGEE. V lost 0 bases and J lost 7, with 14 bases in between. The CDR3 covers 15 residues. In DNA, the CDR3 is TGTGCCAGCAGCTTGGGGTTGCAAGGGAACCAGCCCCAGCATTTT. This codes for CASSLGLQGNQPQHF.

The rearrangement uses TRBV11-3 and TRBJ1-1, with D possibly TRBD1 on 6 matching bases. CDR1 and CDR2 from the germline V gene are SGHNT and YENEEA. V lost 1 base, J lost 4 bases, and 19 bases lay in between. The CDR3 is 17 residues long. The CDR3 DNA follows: TGTGCCAGCAGCTTAGGATGGCCGGCAGGGGCGTCCACTGAAGCTTTCTTT. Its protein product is CASSLGWPAGASTEAFF.

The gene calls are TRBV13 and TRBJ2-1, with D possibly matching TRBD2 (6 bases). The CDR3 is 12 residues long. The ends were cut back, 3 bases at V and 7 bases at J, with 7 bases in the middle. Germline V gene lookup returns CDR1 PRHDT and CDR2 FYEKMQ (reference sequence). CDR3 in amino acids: CASSFRGNEQFF. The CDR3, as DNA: TGTGCCAGCAGCTTCCGGGGGAATGAGCAGTTCTTC.

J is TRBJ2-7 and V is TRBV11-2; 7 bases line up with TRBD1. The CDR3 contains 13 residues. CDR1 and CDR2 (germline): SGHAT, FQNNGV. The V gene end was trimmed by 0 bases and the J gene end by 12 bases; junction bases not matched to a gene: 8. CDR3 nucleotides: TGTGCCAGCAGCTTAGATAACAGGGGTTCGCGGTACTTC. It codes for CASSLDNRGSRYF.

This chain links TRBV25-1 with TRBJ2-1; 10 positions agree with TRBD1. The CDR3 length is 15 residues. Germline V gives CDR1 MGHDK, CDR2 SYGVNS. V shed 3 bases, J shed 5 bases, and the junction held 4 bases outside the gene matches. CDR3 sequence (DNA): TGTGCCAGCAGTGATTGGACAGGGGGGAACAATGAGCAGTTCTTC. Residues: CASSDWTGGNNEQFF.

CDR3 in amino acids: CASSYFANEKLFF. The CDR3 DNA follows: TGTGCCAGCAGTTACTTTGCTAATGAAAAACTGTTTTTT. This rearrangement joins TRBV6-5 to TRBJ1-4, with unresolved D. The CDR3 loop spans 13 amino acids. V was pared by 1 base and J by 3 bases, with 3 bases between. In germline, CDR1 is MNHEY, CDR2 SVGAGI.

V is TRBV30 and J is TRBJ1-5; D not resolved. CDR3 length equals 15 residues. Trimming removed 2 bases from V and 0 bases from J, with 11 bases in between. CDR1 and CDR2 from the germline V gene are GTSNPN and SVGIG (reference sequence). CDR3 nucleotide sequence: TGTGCCTGGAGTCTGGGGATCTATAGCAATCAGCCCCAGCATTTT. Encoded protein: CAWSLGIYSNQPQHF.

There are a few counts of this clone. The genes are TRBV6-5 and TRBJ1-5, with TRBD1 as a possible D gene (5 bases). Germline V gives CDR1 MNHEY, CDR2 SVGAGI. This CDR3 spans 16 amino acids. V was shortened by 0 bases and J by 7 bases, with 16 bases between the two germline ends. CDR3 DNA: TGTGCCAGCAGTTACTCACCCCCGACAGCAGGACAGCCCCAGCATTTT. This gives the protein CASSYSPPTAGQPQHF.

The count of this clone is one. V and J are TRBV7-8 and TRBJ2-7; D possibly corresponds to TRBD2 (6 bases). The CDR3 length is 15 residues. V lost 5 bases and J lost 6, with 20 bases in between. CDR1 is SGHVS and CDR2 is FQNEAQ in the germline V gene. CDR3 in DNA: TGTGCCAGCAGCCCAACGACTAGTTTAACCGTCGAGCAGTACTTC. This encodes CASSPTTSLTVEQYF.

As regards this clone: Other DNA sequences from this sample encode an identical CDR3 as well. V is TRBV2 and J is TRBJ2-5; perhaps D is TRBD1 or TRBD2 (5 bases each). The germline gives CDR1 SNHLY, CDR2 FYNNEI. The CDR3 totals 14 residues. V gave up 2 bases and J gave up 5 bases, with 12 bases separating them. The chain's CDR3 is CASSERRGGETQYF. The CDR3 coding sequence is TGTGCCAGCAGTGAACGACGGGGCGGTGAGACCCAGTACTTC.

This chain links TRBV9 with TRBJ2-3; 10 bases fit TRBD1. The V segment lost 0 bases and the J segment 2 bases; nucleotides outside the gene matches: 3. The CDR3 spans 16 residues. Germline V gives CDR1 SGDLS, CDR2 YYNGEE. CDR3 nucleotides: TGTGCCAGCAGCGTAGGGGGACAGGGGTACACAGATACGCAGTATTTT. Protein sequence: CASSVGGQGYTDTQYF.

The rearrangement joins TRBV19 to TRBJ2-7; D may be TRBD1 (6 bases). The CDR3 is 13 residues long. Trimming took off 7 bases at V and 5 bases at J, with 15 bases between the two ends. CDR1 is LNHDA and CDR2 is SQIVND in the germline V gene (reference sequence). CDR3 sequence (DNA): TGTGCCAGTAATCCACAGGGTTCTCACGAGCAGTACTTC. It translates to CASNPQGSHEQYF.

CDR3 DNA: TGTGCCAGTAGTTTTGGGTCTAGGGCAGCCTACGAGCAGTACTTC. This sequence encodes CASSFGSRAAYEQYF. The V gene is TRBV19, the J gene TRBJ2-7; D gene uncertain. Trimming left V 5 bases short and J 2 bases short, with 16 bases between. The CDR3 consists of 15 residues. Germline lookup yields CDR1 LNHDA and CDR2 SQIVND (reference sequence).

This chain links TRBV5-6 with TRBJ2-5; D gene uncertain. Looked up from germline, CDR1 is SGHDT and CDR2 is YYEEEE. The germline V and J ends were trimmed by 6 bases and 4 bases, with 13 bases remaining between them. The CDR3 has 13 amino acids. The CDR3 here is CASTKVGRETQYF. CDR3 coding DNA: TGTGCCAGCACTAAGGTGGGCCGAGAGACCCAGTACTTC. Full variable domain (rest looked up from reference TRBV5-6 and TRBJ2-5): DAGVTQSPTHLIKTRGQQVTLRCSPKSGHDTVSWYQQALGQGPQFIFQYYEEEERQRGNFPDRFSGHQFPNYSSELNVNALLLGDSALYLCASTKVGRETQYFGPGTRLLVL.

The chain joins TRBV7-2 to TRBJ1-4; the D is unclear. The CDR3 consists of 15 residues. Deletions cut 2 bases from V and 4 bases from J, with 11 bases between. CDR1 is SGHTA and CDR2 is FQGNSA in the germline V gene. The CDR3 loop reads CASSLRETVNEKLFF. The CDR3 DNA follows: TGTGCCAGCAGCTTACGGGAGACTGTTAATGAAAAACTGTTTTTT. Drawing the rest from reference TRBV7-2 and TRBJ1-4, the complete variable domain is GAGVSQSPSNKVTEKGKDVELRCDPISGHTALYWYRQSLGQGLEFLIYFQGNSAPDKSGLPSDRFSAERTGGSVSTLTIQRTQQEDSAVYLCASSLRETVNEKLFFGSGTQLSVL.

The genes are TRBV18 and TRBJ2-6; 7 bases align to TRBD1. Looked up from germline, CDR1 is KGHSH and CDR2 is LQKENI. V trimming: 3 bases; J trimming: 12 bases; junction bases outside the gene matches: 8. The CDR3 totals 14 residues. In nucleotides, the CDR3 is TGTGCCAGCTCACCTGGGGGACAGCCCGGCGTCCTGACTTTC. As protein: CASSPGGQPGVLTF.

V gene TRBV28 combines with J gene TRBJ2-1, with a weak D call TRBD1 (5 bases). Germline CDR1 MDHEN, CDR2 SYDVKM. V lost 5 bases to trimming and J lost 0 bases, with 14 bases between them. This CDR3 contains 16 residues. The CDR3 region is CASSVPDTSSYNEQFF. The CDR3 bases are TGTGCCAGCAGTGTCCCGGACACGAGCTCCTACAATGAGCAGTTCTTC.

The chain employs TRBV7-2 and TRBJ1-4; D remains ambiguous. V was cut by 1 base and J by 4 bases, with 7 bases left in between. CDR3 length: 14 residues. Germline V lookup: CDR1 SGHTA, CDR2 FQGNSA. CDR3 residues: CASSLGSNNEKLFF. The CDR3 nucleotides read TGTGCCAGCAGCTTAGGATCAAATAATGAAAAACTGTTTTTT.

CDR3 residues: CASSIGGSNTGELFF. In nucleotides, the CDR3 is TGTGCCAGTAGTATAGGGGGGTCGAACACCGGGGAGCTGTTTTTT. This rearrangement joins TRBV19 to TRBJ2-2, with D perhaps TRBD1 or TRBD2 (5 bases each). The ends were cut back, 1 base at V and 0 bases at J, with 6 bases in the middle. The CDR3 sequence is 15 residues long. CDR1 is LNHDA and CDR2 is SQIVND in the germline V gene (reference sequence).

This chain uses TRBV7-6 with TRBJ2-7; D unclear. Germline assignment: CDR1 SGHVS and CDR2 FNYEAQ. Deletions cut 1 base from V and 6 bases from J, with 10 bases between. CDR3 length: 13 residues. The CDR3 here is CASSLVSGSEQYF. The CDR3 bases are TGTGCCAGCAGCTTAGTGTCTGGTTCCGAGCAGTACTTC.

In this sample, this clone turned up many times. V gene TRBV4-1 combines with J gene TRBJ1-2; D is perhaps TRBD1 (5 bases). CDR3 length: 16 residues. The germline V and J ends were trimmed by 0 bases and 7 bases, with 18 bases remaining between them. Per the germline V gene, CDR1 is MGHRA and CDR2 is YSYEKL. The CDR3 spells CASSQDSWAGNGGYTF. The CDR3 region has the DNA TGCGCCAGCAGCCAAGATTCGTGGGCAGGGAATGGTGGCTACACCTTC.

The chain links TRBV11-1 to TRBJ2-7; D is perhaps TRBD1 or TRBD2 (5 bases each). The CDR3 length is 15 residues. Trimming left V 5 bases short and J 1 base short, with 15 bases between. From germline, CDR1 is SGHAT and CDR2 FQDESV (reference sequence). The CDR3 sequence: CASSGGPERSYEQYF. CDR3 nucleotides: TGTGCCAGCAGCGGGGGACCAGAGAGGTCCTACGAGCAGTACTTC.

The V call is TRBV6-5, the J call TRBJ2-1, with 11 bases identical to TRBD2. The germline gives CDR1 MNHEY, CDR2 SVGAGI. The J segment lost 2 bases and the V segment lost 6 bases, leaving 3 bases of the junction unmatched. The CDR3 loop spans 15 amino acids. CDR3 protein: CASRLAGGTYNEQFF. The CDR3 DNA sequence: TGTGCCAGCAGGTTAGCGGGGGGGACCTACAATGAGCAGTTCTTC.

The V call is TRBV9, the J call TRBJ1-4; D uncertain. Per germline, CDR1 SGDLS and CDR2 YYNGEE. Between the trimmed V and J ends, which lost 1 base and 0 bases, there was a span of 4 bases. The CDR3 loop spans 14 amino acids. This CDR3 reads CASSVRSTNEKLFF. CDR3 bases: TGTGCCAGCAGCGTAAGGTCAACTAATGAAAAACTGTTTTTT.

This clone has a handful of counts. CDR3 residues: CASSSDNRNEKLAKNIQYF. The CDR3 DNA reads TGTGCCAGCAGCTCAGACAACCGAAACGAGAAGCTAGCCAAAAACATTCAGTACTTC. This chain connects TRBV7-8 to TRBJ2-4; D uncertain. Trimming stripped 4 bases from V and 0 bases from J, with 22 bases between. Germline loops: CDR1 SGHVS, CDR2 FQNEAQ. The CDR3 covers 19 residues. The complete variable domain, with remaining parts taken from reference TRBV7-8 and TRBJ2-4, reads GAGVSQSPRYKVAKRGQDVALRCDPISGHVSLFWYQQALGQGPEFLTYFQNEAQLDKSGLPSDRFFAERPEGSVSTLKIQRTQQEDSAVYLCASSSDNRNEKLAKNIQYFGAGTRLSVL.